These 27 T cell receptor beta chains originate from one sample sequenced in a study of CD8+ T cells in alopecia areata. cDNA prepared by RNA extraction and subsequent reverse transcription served as the template for sequencing. TCRdb keeps only in-frame clones here, not all; method: immunoSEQ multiplex PCR. The sample includes fewer than 40,000 clones, under 65% of them seen just once. CD25+CD127- cells were sorted from CD4+ cells in four or five patients. Source material: CD4+ Tregs sorted from blood. The receptors stem from a human donor with alopecia areata.

This clone has only a few counts. The chain couples TRBV7-6 to TRBJ2-7; D is possibly TRBD1 or TRBD2 (5 bases each). CDR3 length: 13 residues. Trimming pared 1 base from V and 6 bases from J, leaving 10 bases between. Germline V gene data show CDR1 as SGHVS and CDR2 as FNYEAQ. In DNA, the CDR3 is TGTGCCAGCAGCTTAGGAAGGGACGGCGAGCAGTACTTC. Translating it yields CASSLGRDGEQYF.

The CDR3 is CASSSDRGNTEAFF. The CDR3 nucleotides are TGTGCCAGCAGTTCAGACAGGGGCAACACTGAAGCTTTCTTT. The chain recombines TRBV7-9 with TRBJ1-1; 8 bases map to TRBD1. The J segment lost 2 bases and the V segment lost 6 bases, leaving 5 bases of the junction unmatched. The CDR3 length is 14 residues. CDR1 and CDR2 (germline): SEHNR, FQNEAQ (reference sequence).

The rearrangement joins TRBV7-8 to TRBJ1-2, with 9 bases matching TRBD1. Germline CDR1 reads SGHVS; CDR2 reads FQNEAQ. V lost 0 bases, J lost 7 bases, and 6 bases stayed unmatched. CDR3 length: 15 amino acids. CDR3 sequence (DNA): TGTGCCAGCAGCTTAGCGCCGGGACAGGGAGGTGGCTACACCTTC. Translating it yields CASSLAPGQGGGYTF.

This sequence joins TRBV5-4 and TRBJ2-3; D is ambiguous. V lost 3 bases, J lost 4 bases, and 15 bases lay in between. CDR1 and CDR2 (germline): SGHNT, YYREEE (reference sequence). There are 15 residues in the CDR3. As DNA, the CDR3 is TGTGCCAGCAGCTCCGGACCATCACGTGCAGATACGCAGTATTTT. Translated, it gives CASSSGPSRADTQYF.

In this sample, this clone turned up a few times. The chain carries TRBV5-1 and TRBJ1-1; possibly TRBD1 for D (5 bases). The CDR3 sequence is 13 residues long. The germline V gene has CDR1 SGHRS and CDR2 YFSETQ. Trimming took 0 bases from V and 7 from J, leaving 10 bases between them. CDR3 loop: CASSLGQYDEAFF. DNA for the CDR3: TGCGCCAGCAGCTTGGGACAGTATGATGAAGCTTTCTTT.

V is TRBV28 and J is TRBJ1-2; 7 bases fit TRBD1. This CDR3 has 15 amino acids. Germline V gene sequence: CDR1 MDHEN, CDR2 SYDVKM. V was pared by 3 bases and J by 2 bases, with 6 bases of the junction left unmatched. The CDR3 loop is CASSFLKTGNYGYTF. CDR3 DNA sequence: TGTGCCAGCAGTTTCCTTAAGACAGGGAACTATGGCTACACCTTC.

This rearrangement joins TRBV4-1 to TRBJ1-5; D is undetermined. Trimming removed 0 bases from V and 7 bases from J, with 10 bases in between. CDR1 and CDR2 from the germline V gene are MGHRA and YSYEKL. This CDR3 contains 14 residues. The CDR3, as DNA: TGCGCCAGCAGCCAAGATCAATCCCGGCAGCCCCAGCATTTT. It translates to CASSQDQSRQPQHF.

The V and J genes are TRBV4-3 and TRBJ2-1; D call uncertain. This CDR3 contains 16 residues. The germline V gene has CDR1 LGHNA and CDR2 YSLEER. Trimming stripped 2 bases from V and 0 bases from J, with 11 bases between. CDR3: CASSQNLGPSYNEQFF. The CDR3, as DNA: TGCGCCAGCAGCCAAAATCTGGGTCCCTCCTACAATGAGCAGTTCTTC.

This chain uses TRBV11-1 with TRBJ2-6; tentatively, D is TRBD1 or TRBD2 (5 bases each). CDR1 and CDR2 (germline): SGHAT, FQDESV (reference sequence). The CDR3 covers 16 residues. Trimming removed 4 bases from V and 3 bases from J, with 13 bases in between. Written as DNA, the CDR3 is TGTGCCAGCAGCTCTCGAGGGACGCTTGGGGCCAACGTCCTGACTTTC. It codes for CASSSRGTLGANVLTF.

V gene TRBV7-8 combines with J gene TRBJ2-3; 9 positions agree with TRBD2. This CDR3 region has 17 residues. J gave up 5 bases and V 3 bases, and 12 bases lay outside the gene matches. The germline gives CDR1 SGHVS, CDR2 FQNEAQ. The CDR3 spells CASSFKRGAVGEDTQYF. CDR3 DNA: TGTGCCAGCAGCTTTAAGCGGGGGGCGGTAGGGGAAGATACGCAGTATTTT.

V usage is TRBV14 and J usage is TRBJ1-1; no reliable D call. Per germline, CDR1 SGHDN and CDR2 FVKESK. The V and J ends lost 4 bases and 4 bases respectively, with 13 bases between them. The CDR3 extends over 14 amino acids. The CDR3 DNA reads as TGTGCCAGCAGCCGGGAGGTTCGAGCCACTGAAGCTTTCTTT. It is translated as CASSREVRATEAFF.

With respect to this clone: One junction end does not reproduce the germline sequence, and a read error may be involved. The rearrangement links TRBV29-1 to TRBJ2-5, with 10 bases fitting TRBD1. Germline CDR1 and CDR2: SQVTM and ANQGSEA. There are 14 residues in the CDR3. Written as DNA, the CDR3 is TGCAGCGTCGAAGCCGGACAGGGGGGGGAGACCCAGTACTTC. Translation: CSVEAGQGGETQYF.

The CDR3 nucleotides are TGCGCCAGCAGCCGGAGACTAGCGGGCAACGGGGGGGAGCTGTTTTTT. Its protein product is CASSRRLAGNGGELFF. The chain joins TRBV4-3 to TRBJ2-2, with 10 bases that match TRBD2. Germline-derived CDR1 and CDR2 are LGHNA and YSLEER. This CDR3 is built from 16 residues. Unmatched junction bases numbered 10, after V lost 4 bases and J lost 8 bases.

V gene TRBV6-6 combines with J gene TRBJ1-1; possible D gene TRBD1, 5 bases. V was trimmed by 0 bases and J by 4 bases, leaving 6 bases between them. Germline CDR1 MNHNY, CDR2 SVGAGI (reference sequence). CDR3 size: 13 residues. The CDR3 sequence: CASSYSTVTEAFF. CDR3 bases: TGTGCCAGCAGTTACTCGACAGTCACTGAAGCTTTCTTT.

CDR3 protein: CASSSAGDYGYTF. The CDR3 DNA follows: TGTGCCAGCTCATCGGCAGGGGACTATGGCTACACCTTC. The chain has TRBV7-6 and TRBJ1-2; TRBD1 is a possible D gene (6 bases). Germline CDR1 and CDR2: SGHVS and FNYEAQ. The length of the CDR3 is 13 residues. Trimming removed 8 bases at V and 3 bases at J, with 13 bases between.

This clone was detected only a few times. The chain is built from TRBV6-6 and TRBJ2-1; D perhaps matches TRBD1 (6 bases). This CDR3 contains 15 residues. The germline V and J ends were trimmed by 6 bases and 4 bases, with 16 bases remaining between them. Germline loops: CDR1 MNHNY, CDR2 SVGAGI (reference sequence). In DNA form, the CDR3 reads TGTGCCAGCAGGCCGGCCAGGGGCGGGTACAATGAGCAGTTCTTC. Translation: CASRPARGGYNEQFF.

The chain is built from TRBV5-1 and TRBJ2-1; D is undetermined. The length of the CDR3 is 15 residues. With 7 bases removed from V and 0 bases from J, the gap between germline ends came to 14 bases. CDR1 is SGHRS and CDR2 is YFSETQ in the germline V gene. The CDR3 reads CASGENPSSYNEQFF. Written as DNA, the CDR3 is TGCGCCAGCGGAGAGAACCCTAGCTCCTACAATGAGCAGTTCTTC. The full variable domain, completed using reference TRBV5-1 and TRBJ2-1, is KAGVTQTPRYLIKTRGQQVTLSCSPISGHRSVSWYQQTPGQGLQFLFEYFSETQRNKGNFPGRFSGRQFSNSRSEMNVSTLELGDSALYLCASGENPSSYNEQFFGPGTRLTVL.

This clone was detected only a few times. V is TRBV27 and J is TRBJ2-3; 14 bases line up with TRBD2. The germline V gene encodes CDR1 MNHEY and CDR2 SMNVEV (reference sequence). The CDR3 loop spans 17 amino acids. The V gene end was trimmed by 8 bases and the J gene end by 5 bases; junction bases not matched to a gene: 12. CDR3 DNA sequence: TGTGCCAGCTTGGGACTAGCGGGAGTACTCCTGGGAGATACGCAGTATTTT. This encodes CASLGLAGVLLGDTQYF.

The chain recombines TRBV5-1 with TRBJ1-2; 8 positions match TRBD1. Trimming cost V 2 bases and J 6 bases; bases outside gene matches: 0. Per germline, CDR1 SGHRS and CDR2 YFSETQ. The CDR3 contains 12 residues. Here the CDR3 DNA reads TGCGCCAGCAGCTTACAGGGGGATGGCTACACCTTC. It encodes CASSLQGDGYTF.

This clone turned up a few times. The chain recombines TRBV28 with TRBJ2-6; D might be TRBD1 (6 bases). The germline CDR1 and CDR2 sequences are MDHEN and SYDVKM. CDR3 length: 17 amino acids. V dropped 5 bases and J dropped 0 bases, with 14 bases sitting between them. The CDR3 bases are TGTGCCAGCAGTGCGGTACGGACAGCCTCTGGGGCCAACGTCCTGACTTTC. Translation: CASSAVRTASGANVLTF.

The CDR3, as DNA: TGTGCCAGCAGCCCCCGGACAAAGACCCAGTACTTC. This translates into CASSPRTKTQYF. The gene calls are TRBV7-8 and TRBJ2-5; D perhaps matches TRBD1 (5 bases). Looked up from germline, CDR1 is SGHVS and CDR2 is FQNEAQ. V was clipped by 5 bases and J by 6 bases, with 10 bases between them. The length of the CDR3 is 12 residues.

The chain employs TRBV7-2 and TRBJ2-7; D may be TRBD1 (7 bases). CDR3 length equals 17 residues. Germline CDR1 SGHTA, CDR2 FQGNSA. With 3 bases removed from V and 2 bases from J, the gap between germline ends came to 20 bases. The CDR3 loop is CASSFWLAAQGAYEQYF. CDR3 DNA sequence: TGTGCCAGCAGCTTTTGGTTAGCGGCGCAGGGGGCCTACGAGCAGTACTTC.

V usage is TRBV5-6 and J usage is TRBJ2-3, with D unresolved. Germline loops: CDR1 SGHDT, CDR2 YYEEEE. V was clipped by 0 bases and J by 6 bases, with 5 bases between them. The length of the CDR3 is 12 residues. CDR3 sequence (DNA): TGTGCCAGCAGCTTGGACTTTGATACGCAGTATTTT. Translating gives CASSLDFDTQYF.

On this clone: The same CDR3 also results from other DNA sequences found in this sample. The V call is TRBV4-3, the J call TRBJ1-1; no clear D gene. V was clipped by 4 bases and J by 3 bases, with 9 bases between them. Germline CDR1 LGHNA, CDR2 YSLEER. The CDR3 runs 13 residues. The CDR3, as DNA: TGCGCCAGCAGCCTCGGGTTCTACACTGAAGCTTTCTTT. Translating gives CASSLGFYTEAFF.

The V gene is TRBV4-3, the J gene TRBJ1-5, with TRBD1 as a possible D gene (5 bases). V shed 0 bases and J shed 2 bases, with 11 bases lying between them. This CDR3 spans 16 amino acids. Germline assignment: CDR1 LGHNA and CDR2 YSLEER. The chain's CDR3 is CASSQEAGGGNQPQHF. The CDR3 DNA reads TGCGCCAGCAGCCAAGAGGCGGGGGGAGGCAATCAGCCCCAGCATTTT.

This chain uses TRBV7-2 with TRBJ1-2; D not certain. Germline V lookup: CDR1 SGHTA, CDR2 FQGNSA. The CDR3 is made up of 12 amino acids. Trimming removed 3 bases at V and 6 bases at J, with 8 bases between. The CDR3 reads CASSFDRDGYTF. CDR3 nucleotides: TGTGCCAGCAGCTTTGATCGGGATGGCTACACCTTC.

The chain has TRBV7-2 and TRBJ2-5; D is uncertain. The CDR3 totals 13 residues. Germline V CDR1 and CDR2: SGHTA, FQGNSA. The V gene lost 5 bases and the J gene lost 9 bases, with 16 bases spanning the gap. The CDR3 region has the DNA TGTGCCAGCAGCGGCGGACCGGGCCTACCCCAGTACTTC. It specifies CASSGGPGLPQYF.